This TCR beta chain was documented in a study of Ad26.COV2.S vaccination and SARS-CoV-2 variants. The assay was immunoSEQ multiplex PCR, and TCRdb's table has in-frame clones only and misses some. The repertoire has about 240,000 clones, 70% to 90% of them found once; the top ten carry approximately 12%. Germline loops: CDR1 KGHDR, CDR2 SFDVKD. CDR3 length: 15 residues. Trimming pared 4 bases from V and 1 base from J, leaving 10 bases between. Treatment given: about 20 received Ad26.COV2.S at low or high dose, single or two shots; several received placebo; per-sample allocation not given. Sampling happened 63 days after the first vaccine or placebo injection.

Sequencing was performed on peripheral blood, taken in a trial of Ad26.COV2.S vaccine versus placebo. The sequence was obtained from a person between 18 and 65 years old who received the Ad26.COV2.S COVID-19 vaccine or a placebo. The rearrangement uses TRBV24-1 and TRBJ1-5; D gene unclear. CDR3 bases: TGTGCCACCAGTGACTCGCCTGGGAGCAATCAGCCCCAGCATTTT. This sequence encodes CATSDSPGSNQPQHF.